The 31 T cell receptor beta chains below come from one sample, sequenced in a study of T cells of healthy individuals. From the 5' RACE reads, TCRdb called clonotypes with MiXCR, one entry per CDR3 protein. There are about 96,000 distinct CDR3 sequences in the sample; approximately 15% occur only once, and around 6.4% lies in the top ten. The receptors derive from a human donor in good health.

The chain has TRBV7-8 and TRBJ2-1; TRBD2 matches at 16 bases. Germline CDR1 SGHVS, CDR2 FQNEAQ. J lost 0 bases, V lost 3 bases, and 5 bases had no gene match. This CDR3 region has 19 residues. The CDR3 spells CASSLGLAGGPSSYNEQFF. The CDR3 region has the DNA TGTGCCAGCAGCTTGGGACTAGCGGGAGGGCCTAGCTCCTACAATGAGCAGTTCTTC.

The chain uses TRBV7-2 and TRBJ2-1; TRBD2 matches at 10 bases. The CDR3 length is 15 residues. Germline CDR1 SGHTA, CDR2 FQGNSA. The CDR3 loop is CARRGGLAGVGEQFF. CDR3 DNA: TGTGCAAGAAGAGGAGGTCTAGCGGGAGTGGGTGAGCAGTTCTTC.

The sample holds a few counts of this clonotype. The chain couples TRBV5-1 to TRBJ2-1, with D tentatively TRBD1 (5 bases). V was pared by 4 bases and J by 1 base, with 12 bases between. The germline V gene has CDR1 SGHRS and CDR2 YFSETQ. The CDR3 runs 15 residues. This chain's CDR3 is CASSRDSGSYNEQFF. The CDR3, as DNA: TGCGCCAGCAGCCGAGACAGTGGGTCCTACAATGAGCAGTTCTTC.

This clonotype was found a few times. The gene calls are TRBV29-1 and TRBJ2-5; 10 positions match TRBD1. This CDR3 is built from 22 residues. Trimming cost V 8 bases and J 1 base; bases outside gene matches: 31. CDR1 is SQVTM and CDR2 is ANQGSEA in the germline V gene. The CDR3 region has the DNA TGCAGCACCCGGACAGGGGGACTCCAAGAGACCCAATACAGGGGACTCCAAGAGACCCAGTACTTC. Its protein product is CSTRTGGLQETQYRGLQETQYF.

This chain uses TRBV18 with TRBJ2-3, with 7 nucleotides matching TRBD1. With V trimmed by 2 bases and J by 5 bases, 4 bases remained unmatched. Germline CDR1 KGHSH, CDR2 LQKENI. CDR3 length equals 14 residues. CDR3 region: CASSPGTGEDTQYF. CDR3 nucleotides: TGTGCCAGCTCACCAGGTACAGGGGAAGATACGCAGTATTTT.

CDR3 sequence (DNA): TGTGCCAGCAGTGAAATCGCAGGATCCCCTTCGGCTTTCTTT. Translated: CASSEIAGSPSAFF. The chain employs TRBV2 and TRBJ1-1; D uncertain. The CDR3 is 14 residues long. V was shortened by 2 bases and J by 11 bases, with 18 bases between the two germline ends. Germline CDR1 reads SNHLY; CDR2 reads FYNNEI.

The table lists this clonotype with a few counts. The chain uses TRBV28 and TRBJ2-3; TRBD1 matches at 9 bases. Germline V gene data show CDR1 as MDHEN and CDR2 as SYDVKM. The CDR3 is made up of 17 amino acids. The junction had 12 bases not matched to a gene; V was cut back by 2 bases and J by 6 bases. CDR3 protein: CASSLGSGTGTRDTQYF. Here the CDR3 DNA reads TGTGCCAGCAGTTTAGGATCCGGGACAGGGACAAGGGATACGCAGTATTTT.

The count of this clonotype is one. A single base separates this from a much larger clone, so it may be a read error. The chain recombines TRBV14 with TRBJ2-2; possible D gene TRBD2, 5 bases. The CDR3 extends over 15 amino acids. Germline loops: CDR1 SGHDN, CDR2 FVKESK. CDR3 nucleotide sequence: TGTGCCAGCAGCCAAGAAGCAGTACACACCGGGGAGCTGCTTTTT. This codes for CASSQEAVHTGELLF.

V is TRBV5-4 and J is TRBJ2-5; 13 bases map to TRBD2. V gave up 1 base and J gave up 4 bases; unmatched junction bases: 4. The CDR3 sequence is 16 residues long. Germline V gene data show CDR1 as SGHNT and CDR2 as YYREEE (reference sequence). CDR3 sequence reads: CASSLRRLAGGETQYF. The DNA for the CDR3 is TGTGCCAGCAGCTTGAGGAGACTAGCGGGAGGAGAGACCCAGTACTTC. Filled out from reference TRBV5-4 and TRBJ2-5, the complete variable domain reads ETGVTQSPTHLIKTRGQQVTLRCSSQSGHNTVSWYQQALGQGPQFIFQYYREEENGRGNFPPRFSGLQFPNYSSELNVNALELDDSALYLCASSLRRLAGGETQYFGPGTRLLVL.

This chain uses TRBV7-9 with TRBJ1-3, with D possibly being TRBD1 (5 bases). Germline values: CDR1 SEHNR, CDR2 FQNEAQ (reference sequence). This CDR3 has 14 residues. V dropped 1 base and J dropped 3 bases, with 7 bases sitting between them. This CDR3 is CASSLGQGGNTIYF. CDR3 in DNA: TGTGCCAGCAGCTTAGGCCAGGGTGGAAACACCATATATTTT. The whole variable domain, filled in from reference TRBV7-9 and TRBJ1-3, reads DTGVSQNPRHKITKRGQNVTFRCDPISEHNRLYWYRQTLGQGPEFLTYFQNEAQLEKSRLLSDRFSAERPKGSFSTLEIQRTEQGDSAMYLCASSLGQGGNTIYFGEGSWLTVV.

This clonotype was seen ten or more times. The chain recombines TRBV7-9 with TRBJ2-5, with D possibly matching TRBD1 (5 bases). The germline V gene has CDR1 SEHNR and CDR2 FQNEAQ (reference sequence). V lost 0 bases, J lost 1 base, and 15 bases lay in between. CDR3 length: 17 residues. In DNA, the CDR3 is TGTGCCAGCAGCTTAGCGCTGGGGCTACGGGCCCAAGAGACCCAGTACTTC. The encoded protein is CASSLALGLRAQETQYF.

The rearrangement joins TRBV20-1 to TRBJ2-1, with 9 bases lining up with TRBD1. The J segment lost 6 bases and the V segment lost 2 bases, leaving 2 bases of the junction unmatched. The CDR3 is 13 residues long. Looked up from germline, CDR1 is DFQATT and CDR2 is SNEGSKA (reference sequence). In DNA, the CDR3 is TGCAGTGCTAGATTGACAGGGGGCAATGAGCAGTTCTTC. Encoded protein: CSARLTGGNEQFF.

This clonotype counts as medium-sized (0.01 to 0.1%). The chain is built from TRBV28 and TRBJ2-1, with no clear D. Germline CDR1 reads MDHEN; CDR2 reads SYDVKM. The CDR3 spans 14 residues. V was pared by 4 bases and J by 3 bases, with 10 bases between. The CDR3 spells CASSSHRGYNEQFF. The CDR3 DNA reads TGTGCCAGCAGTTCGCACCGCGGCTACAATGAGCAGTTCTTC.

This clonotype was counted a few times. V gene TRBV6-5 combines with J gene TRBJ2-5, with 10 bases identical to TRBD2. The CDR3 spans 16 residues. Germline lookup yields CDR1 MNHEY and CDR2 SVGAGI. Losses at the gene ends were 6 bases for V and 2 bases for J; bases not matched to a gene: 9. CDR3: CASSPRLAGQQETQYF. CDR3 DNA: TGTGCCAGCAGCCCCAGACTAGCGGGCCAACAAGAGACCCAGTACTTC.

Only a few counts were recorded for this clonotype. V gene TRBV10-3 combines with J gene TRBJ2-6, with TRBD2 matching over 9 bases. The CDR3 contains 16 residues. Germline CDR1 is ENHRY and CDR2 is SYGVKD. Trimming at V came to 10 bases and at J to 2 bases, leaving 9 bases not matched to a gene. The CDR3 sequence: CASYGLAGPGANVLTF. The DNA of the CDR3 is TGTGCCAGCTACGGGCTAGCGGGACCTGGGGCCAACGTCCTGACTTTC.

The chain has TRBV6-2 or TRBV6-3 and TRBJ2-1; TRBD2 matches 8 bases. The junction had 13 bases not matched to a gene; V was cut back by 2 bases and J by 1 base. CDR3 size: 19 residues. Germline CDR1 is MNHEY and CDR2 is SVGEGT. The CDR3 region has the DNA TGTGCCAGCAGTTACGGCGTTAGCGGGGATACCACTTCCTACAATGAGCAGTTCTTC. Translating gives CASSYGVSGDTTSYNEQFF.

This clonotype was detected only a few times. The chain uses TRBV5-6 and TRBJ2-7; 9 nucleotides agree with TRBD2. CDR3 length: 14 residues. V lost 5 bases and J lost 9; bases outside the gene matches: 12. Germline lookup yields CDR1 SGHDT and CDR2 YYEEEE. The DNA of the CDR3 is TGTGCCAGCAGTTTAGCGGGAGCCCCATCTAGGCAGTACTTC. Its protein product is CASSLAGAPSRQYF. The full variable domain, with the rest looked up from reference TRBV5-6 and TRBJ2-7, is DAGVTQSPTHLIKTRGQQVTLRCSPKSGHDTVSWYQQALGQGPQFIFQYYEEEERQRGNFPDRFSGHQFPNYSSELNVNALLLGDSALYLCASSLAGAPSRQYFGPGTRLTVT.

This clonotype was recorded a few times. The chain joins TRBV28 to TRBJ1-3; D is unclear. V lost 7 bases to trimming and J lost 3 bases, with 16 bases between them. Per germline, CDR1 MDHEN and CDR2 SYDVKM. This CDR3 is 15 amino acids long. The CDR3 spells CASTPSALGGNTIYF. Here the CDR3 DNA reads TGTGCCAGCACCCCTTCGGCTCTCGGTGGAAACACCATATATTTT.

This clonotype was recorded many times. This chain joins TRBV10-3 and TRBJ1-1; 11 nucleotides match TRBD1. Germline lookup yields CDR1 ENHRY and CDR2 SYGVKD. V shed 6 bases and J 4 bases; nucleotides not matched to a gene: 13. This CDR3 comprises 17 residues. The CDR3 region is CAIRAGTGGSTPTEAFF. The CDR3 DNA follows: TGTGCCATCAGGGCCGGGACAGGGGGATCGACCCCCACTGAAGCTTTCTTT.

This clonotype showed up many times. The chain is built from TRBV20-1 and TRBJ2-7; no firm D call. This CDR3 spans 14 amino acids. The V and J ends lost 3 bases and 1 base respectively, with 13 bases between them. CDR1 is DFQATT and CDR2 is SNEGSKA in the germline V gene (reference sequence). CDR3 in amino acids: CSASPPHYSYEQYF. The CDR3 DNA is TGCAGTGCTAGTCCACCCCACTATTCCTACGAGCAGTACTTC.

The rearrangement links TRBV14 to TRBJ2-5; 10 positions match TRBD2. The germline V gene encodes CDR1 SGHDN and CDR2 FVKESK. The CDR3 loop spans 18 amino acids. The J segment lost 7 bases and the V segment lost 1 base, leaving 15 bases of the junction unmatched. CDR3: CASSQGHGLAVERGTQYF. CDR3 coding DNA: TGTGCCAGCAGCCAAGGCCACGGACTAGCGGTCGAACGGGGGACCCAGTACTTC.

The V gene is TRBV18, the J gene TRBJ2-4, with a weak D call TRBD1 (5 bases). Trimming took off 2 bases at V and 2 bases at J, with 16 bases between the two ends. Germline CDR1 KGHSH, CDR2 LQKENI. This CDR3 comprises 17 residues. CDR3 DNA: TGTGCCAGCTCACCAAGTTTGCTAGGGGCGACCAAAAACATTCAGTACTTC. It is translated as CASSPSLLGATKNIQYF.

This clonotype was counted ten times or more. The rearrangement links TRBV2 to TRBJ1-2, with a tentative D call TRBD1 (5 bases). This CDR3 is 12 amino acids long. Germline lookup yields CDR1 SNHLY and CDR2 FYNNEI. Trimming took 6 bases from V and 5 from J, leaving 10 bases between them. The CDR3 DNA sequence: TGTGCCAGCAGCGGGACTCGGTATGGCTACACCTTC. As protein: CASSGTRYGYTF.

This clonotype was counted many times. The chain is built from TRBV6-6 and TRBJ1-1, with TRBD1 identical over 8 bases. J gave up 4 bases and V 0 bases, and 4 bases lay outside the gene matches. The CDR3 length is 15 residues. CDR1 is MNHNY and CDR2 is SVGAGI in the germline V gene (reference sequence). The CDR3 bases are TGTGCCAGCAGTTACTCACCTGACAGGGGCACTGAAGCTTTCTTT. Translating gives CASSYSPDRGTEAFF.

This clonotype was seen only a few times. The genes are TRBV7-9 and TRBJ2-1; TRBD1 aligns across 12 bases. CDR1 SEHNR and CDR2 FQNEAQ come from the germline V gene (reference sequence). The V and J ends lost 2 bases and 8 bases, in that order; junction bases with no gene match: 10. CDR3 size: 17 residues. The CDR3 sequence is CASSLSTGQGAAYEQFF. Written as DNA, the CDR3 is TGTGCCAGCAGCTTATCTACGGGACAGGGGGCAGCGTATGAGCAGTTCTTC.

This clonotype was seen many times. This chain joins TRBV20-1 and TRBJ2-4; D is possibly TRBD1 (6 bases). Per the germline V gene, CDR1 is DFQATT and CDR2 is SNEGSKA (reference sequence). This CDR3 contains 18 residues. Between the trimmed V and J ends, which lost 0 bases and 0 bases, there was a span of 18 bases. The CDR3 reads CSARDTYDRPLAKNIQYF. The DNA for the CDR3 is TGCAGTGCTAGAGATACGTATGACAGGCCTCTAGCCAAAAACATTCAGTACTTC.

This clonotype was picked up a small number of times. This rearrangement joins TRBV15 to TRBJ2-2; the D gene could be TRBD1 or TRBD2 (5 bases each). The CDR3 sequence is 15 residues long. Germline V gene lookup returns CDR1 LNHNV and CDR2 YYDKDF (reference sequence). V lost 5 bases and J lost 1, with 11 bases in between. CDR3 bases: TGTGCCACCAGCCCAGGGACGGGGAACACCGGGGAGCTGTTTTTT. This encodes CATSPGTGNTGELFF.

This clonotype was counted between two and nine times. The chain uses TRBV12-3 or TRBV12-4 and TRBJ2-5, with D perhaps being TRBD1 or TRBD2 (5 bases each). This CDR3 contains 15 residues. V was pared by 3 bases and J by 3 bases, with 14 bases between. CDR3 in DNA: TGTGCCAGCAGTTTCGGCGGAAGAGGGGAAGAGACCCAGTACTTC. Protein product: CASSFGGRGEETQYF.

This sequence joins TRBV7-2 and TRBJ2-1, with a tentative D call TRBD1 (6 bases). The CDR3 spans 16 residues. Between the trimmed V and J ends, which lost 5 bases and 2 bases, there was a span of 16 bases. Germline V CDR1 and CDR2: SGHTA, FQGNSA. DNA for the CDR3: TGTGCCAGCAGCCCGATGACAGGAGGACCCTACAATGAGCAGTTCTTC. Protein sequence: CASSPMTGGPYNEQFF. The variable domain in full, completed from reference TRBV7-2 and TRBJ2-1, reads GAGVSQSPSNKVTEKGKDVELRCDPISGHTALYWYRQSLGQGLEFLIYFQGNSAPDKSGLPSDRFSAERTGGSVSTLTIQRTQQEDSAVYLCASSPMTGGPYNEQFFGPGTRLTVL.

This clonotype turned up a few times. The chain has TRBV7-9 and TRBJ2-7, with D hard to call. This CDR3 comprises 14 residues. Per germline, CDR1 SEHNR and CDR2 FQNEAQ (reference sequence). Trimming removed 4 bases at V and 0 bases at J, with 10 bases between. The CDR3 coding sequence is TGTGCCAGCAGCTCCGGAAGGGACTCCTACGAGCAGTACTTC. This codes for CASSSGRDSYEQYF.

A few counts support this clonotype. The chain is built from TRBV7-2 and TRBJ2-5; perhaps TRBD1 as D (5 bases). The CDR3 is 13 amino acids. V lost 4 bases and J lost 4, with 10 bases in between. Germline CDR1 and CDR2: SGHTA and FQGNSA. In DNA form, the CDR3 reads TGTGCCAGCAGCTCAGGGAACGCAGAGACCCAGTACTTC. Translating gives CASSSGNAETQYF.